This T cell receptor beta chain was captured in a study of identical twins. Findings and caveats of the study: Fewer insertions characterized abundant cord blood beta clonotypes, whereas memory repertoires showed none.

This clonotype was counted ten times or more. The antigen is not known. One entry per CDR3 protein, called by TCRdb with MiXCR from the 5' RACE reads. The sample carries 270,000 or so distinct CDR3 sequences, about 8% recorded once. These data were likewise used in another study, on yellow fever vaccine responses in identical twins.

The clonotype was recovered from a woman younger than 35 in good health. Material: CD8+ T cells sorted from blood.

CDR3 nucleotide sequence: TGTGCCAGCAGTTGGCCCGGGGGGGAAGAGACCCAGTACTTC. Protein: CASSWPGGEETQYF. The chain carries TRBV12-3 or TRBV12-4 and TRBJ2-5, with 8 bases matching TRBD2. This CDR3 has 14 residues. V shed 4 bases, J shed 3 bases, and the junction held 4 bases outside the gene matches.